The next 11 T cell receptor beta chains were all read from a single sample in a study of cytomegalovirus exposure and HLA in healthy donors. Primers included in the PCR were 60 Vbeta and 13 Jbeta primers. Assay used: immunoSEQ multiplex PCR; TCRdb lists only in-frame clones, some missing. The profile shows around 210,000 clones, approximately 81% of them singletons. The sample comprised PBMCs. These receptors all come from a girl aged 2-15 years in good health and CMV-seronegative.

V and J are TRBV27 and TRBJ2-2; D is possibly TRBD2 (5 bases). V dropped 7 bases and J dropped 7 bases, with 25 bases sitting between them. The CDR3 totals 17 residues. The germline V gene encodes CDR1 MNHEY and CDR2 SMNVEV (reference sequence). CDR3 protein: CASKASGTPSRIGELFF. The DNA of the CDR3 is TGTGCCAGCAAGGCCAGCGGCACACCCAGTAGGATCGGGGAGCTGTTTTTT.

The rearrangement links TRBV5-4 to TRBJ1-4, with TRBD1 matching 10 bases. CDR1 and CDR2 (germline): SGHNT, YYREEE (reference sequence). The V and J ends lost 3 bases and 8 bases, in that order; junction bases with no gene match: 10. The CDR3 runs 16 residues. CDR3 protein: CASSSTPGQGGEKLFF. The CDR3, as DNA: TGTGCCAGCAGCTCAACCCCCGGACAGGGGGGGGAAAAACTGTTTTTT. The full variable domain, completed using reference TRBV5-4 and TRBJ1-4, is ETGVTQSPTHLIKTRGQQVTLRCSSQSGHNTVSWYQQALGQGPQFIFQYYREEENGRGNFPPRFSGLQFPNYSSELNVNALELDDSALYLCASSSTPGQGGEKLFFGSGTQLSVL.

The rearrangement uses TRBV6-6 and TRBJ1-3; no reliable D call. Trimming stripped 6 bases from V and 8 bases from J, with 20 bases between. The CDR3 extends over 15 amino acids. The germline CDR1 and CDR2 sequences are MNHNY and SVGAGI (reference sequence). CDR3 residues: CASSKAPLDGDTIYF. In DNA, the CDR3 is TGTGCCAGCAGCAAAGCCCCTCTCGACGGGGACACCATATATTTT.

This clone was seen just once. V usage is TRBV7-9 and J usage is TRBJ1-1, with 8 nucleotides matching TRBD1. V dropped 6 bases and J dropped 0; count of bases not matched to a gene: 9. The CDR3 is 16 amino acids. The germline V gene encodes CDR1 SEHNR and CDR2 FQNEAQ (reference sequence). The CDR3 bases are TGTGCCAGCAGACAAGGACAGGGAGTCATGAACACTGAAGCTTTCTTT. Its protein product is CASRQGQGVMNTEAFF.

The chain combines TRBV9 with TRBJ2-3, with 9 bases aligning to TRBD2. Germline CDR1 and CDR2: SGDLS and YYNGEE. This CDR3 region has 14 residues. The V gene end was trimmed by 4 bases and the J gene end by 6 bases; junction bases not matched to a gene: 6. The CDR3 sequence: CASSPSGEWDTQYF. Here the CDR3 DNA reads TGTGCCAGCAGCCCTAGCGGGGAGTGGGATACGCAGTATTTT.

The rearrangement links TRBV7-3 to TRBJ2-1; 7 bases are shared with TRBD2. Germline CDR1 and CDR2: SGHTA and FQGTGA. This CDR3 spans 13 amino acids. J was trimmed by 10 bases and V by 5 bases; bases with no gene match: 8. CDR3 nucleotides: TGTGCCAGCAGCCTAGAGCGGGGTTGGGAGCAGTTCTTC. This gives the protein CASSLERGWEQFF.

This clone was counted once. The rearrangement uses TRBV6-4 and TRBJ1-4, with TRBD1 matching over 10 bases. The CDR3 covers 16 residues. Unmatched junction bases numbered 11, after V lost 2 bases and J lost 11 bases. Germline V gene sequence: CDR1 MRHNA, CDR2 SNTAGT. The CDR3 DNA follows: TGTGCCAGCAGTGACACTTCGACAGGGGGCCGAAGGAAACTGTTTTTT. Translation gives CASSDTSTGGRRKLFF.

The rearrangement links TRBV2 to TRBJ1-2; possible D gene TRBD1, 5 bases. CDR1 SNHLY and CDR2 FYNNEI come from the germline V gene. Trimming pared 8 bases from V and 5 bases from J, leaving 15 bases between. The CDR3 extends over 13 amino acids. The CDR3 is CASQGRGDYGYTF. The CDR3 nucleotides are TGTGCCAGCCAAGGGCGGGGGGATTATGGCTACACCTTC.

The V gene is TRBV5-4, the J gene TRBJ2-3; 11 bases align to TRBD2. Trimming cost V 4 bases and J 2 bases; bases outside gene matches: 12. There are 18 residues in the CDR3. Germline assignment: CDR1 SGHNT and CDR2 YYREEE (reference sequence). In DNA form, the CDR3 reads TGTGCCAGCAGCACTCTCTCCCATAGCGGGGGGGCCACAGATACGCAGTATTTT. As protein: CASSTLSHSGGATDTQYF.

This clone showed up just a few times. The genes are TRBV6-5 and TRBJ2-7; a weak D match, TRBD2 (5 bases). Trimming took off 2 bases at V and 7 bases at J, with 15 bases between the two ends. The CDR3 length is 14 residues. Looked up from germline, CDR1 is MNHEY and CDR2 is SVGAGI. This CDR3 is CASSYNGPSGEQYF. In DNA form, the CDR3 reads TGTGCCAGCAGTTACAACGGGCCCTCGGGAGAGCAGTACTTC.

The CDR3 here is CASSDTGGAETQYF. CDR3 coding DNA: TGTGCCAGCAGTGACACAGGGGGGGCAGAGACCCAGTACTTC. The gene calls are TRBV25-1 and TRBJ2-5, with D perhaps TRBD1 (8 bases). Trimming shortened V by 3 bases and J by 4 bases, and 12 bases separated the two germline ends. This CDR3 is built from 14 residues. Germline V gene data show CDR1 as MGHDK and CDR2 as SYGVNS.